The T cell receptor beta chain under discussion was sequenced for a study of Ad26.COV2.S vaccination and SARS-CoV-2 variants. Stated treatment: around 19 received Ad26.COV2.S at low or high dose, single or two shots; about 5 received placebo; per-sample allocation not given. Samples analyzed were those drawn on day 63 after the first vaccine or placebo injection. This Boston cohort included adults aged 18-55 years. Whole-study findings and limits: Reports say spike-specific CD8+ and CD4+ T cell responses covered substantial breadth after vaccination.

In regard to this clone: Its target is not known.

This CDR3 region has 15 residues. Germline CDR1 is SGHAT and CDR2 is FQDESV (reference sequence). The V and J ends lost 0 bases and 9 bases, in that order; junction bases with no gene match: 4. Profiling relied on immunoSEQ multiplex PCR, and the TCRdb table lists in-frame clones only, not all of them. The sample records some 520,000 clones, approximately 90% being singletons. This chain uses TRBV11-1 with TRBJ2-1; 11 bases fit TRBD2. Source: peripheral blood, taken in a trial of Ad26.COV2.S vaccine versus placebo. The TCR was taken from a person aged 18-65 years who received the Ad26.COV2.S COVID-19 vaccine or a placebo. The DNA of the CDR3 is TGTGCCAGCAGCTTAGCTAGCGGGAGGGCCGGTGAGCAGTTCTTC. Its protein is CASSLASGRAGEQFF.